Below are 16 T cell receptor beta chains sequenced from a single sample in a study of cytomegalovirus exposure and HLA in healthy donors. PCR employed 60 Vbeta and 13 Jbeta primers. Method: immunoSEQ multiplex PCR; TCRdb's copy keeps in-frame clones and lacks some. Among roughly 160,000 clones, approximately 80% were seen once, and the ten largest hold approximately 1.6%. The sample was PBMCs. These receptors were collected from a woman aged 30 to 39 in good health and CMV-seronegative.

For this clone: Other DNA sequences in the sample encode the same CDR3. J is TRBJ2-7 and V is TRBV27, with D maybe TRBD1 (5 bases). The germline V gene has CDR1 MNHEY and CDR2 SMNVEV (reference sequence). This CDR3 contains 12 residues. The V and J ends lost 3 bases and 3 bases respectively, with 6 bases between them. CDR3 coding DNA: TGTGCCAGCAGTTTCACAGGCTACGAGCAGTACTTC. Protein product: CASSFTGYEQYF.

The rearrangement links TRBV7-9 to TRBJ2-7, with 9 bases fitting TRBD2. The CDR3 spans 14 residues. Germline CDR1 is SEHNR and CDR2 is FQNEAQ (reference sequence). The junction had 5 bases not matched to a gene; V was cut back by 6 bases and J by 2 bases. The DNA of the CDR3 is TGTGCCAGCAGTAGACTAGCGGAACCCTACGAGCAGTACTTC. Its protein product is CASSRLAEPYEQYF. The variable domain in full, completed from reference TRBV7-9 and TRBJ2-7, reads DTGVSQNPRHKITKRGQNVTFRCDPISEHNRLYWYRQTLGQGPEFLTYFQNEAQLEKSRLLSDRFSAERPKGSFSTLEIQRTEQGDSAMYLCASSRLAEPYEQYFGPGTRLTVT.

In this sample, this clone turned up once. This chain links TRBV27 with TRBJ2-1, with TRBD2 matching 10 bases. The CDR3 runs 17 residues. The ends lost 6 bases at V and 5 bases at J; junction bases unmatched: 13. The germline gives CDR1 MNHEY, CDR2 SMNVEV (reference sequence). This CDR3 reads CASRVGKRLAGNNEQFF. The CDR3 DNA follows: TGTGCCAGCAGAGTTGGTAAAAGACTAGCGGGTAACAATGAGCAGTTCTTC.

This chain connects TRBV6-1 to TRBJ1-5; D is unresolved. There are 13 residues in the CDR3. With 3 bases removed from V and 6 bases from J, the gap between germline ends came to 9 bases. Germline V CDR1 and CDR2: MNHNS, SASEGT. CDR3 DNA sequence: TGTGCCAGCAGTGATCTAGGGAGTCAGCCCCAGCATTTT. It codes for CASSDLGSQPQHF.

This sequence joins TRBV28 and TRBJ2-5; D unclear. The CDR3 runs to 15 residues. V lost 5 bases, J lost 4 bases, and 17 bases lay in between. Germline lookup yields CDR1 MDHEN and CDR2 SYDVKM. The CDR3 DNA reads TGTGCCAGCAGTCCACAACGTACCCTCCTAGAGACCCAGTACTTC. This sequence encodes CASSPQRTLLETQYF.

The CDR3 spells CASSPGWTSGYEQYF. In nucleotides, the CDR3 is TGTGCCAGTAGTCCCGGGTGGACTAGCGGCTACGAGCAGTACTTC. This chain connects TRBV19 to TRBJ2-7; 10 bases are a match to TRBD2. The germline V gene has CDR1 LNHDA and CDR2 SQIVND (reference sequence). The CDR3 consists of 15 residues. After removal of 5 bases from V and 3 bases from J, the junction contained 7 bases not matched to a gene.

The rearrangement joins TRBV9 to TRBJ2-3; 16 bases match TRBD2. CDR3 length: 16 residues. Germline V gene lookup returns CDR1 SGDLS and CDR2 YYNGEE. The V gene end was trimmed by 4 bases and the J gene end by 5 bases; junction bases not matched to a gene: 4. The CDR3: CASSTGLAGGLDTQYF. CDR3 coding DNA: TGTGCCAGCAGCACGGGACTAGCGGGGGGGCTAGATACGCAGTATTTT.

V gene TRBV5-6 combines with J gene TRBJ1-4; D gene unclear. The CDR3 runs to 14 residues. The ends were cut back, 1 base at V and 1 base at J, with 5 bases in the middle. Germline V gene lookup returns CDR1 SGHDT and CDR2 YYEEEE. This CDR3 is CASSLSVTNEKLFF. The CDR3 nucleotides read TGTGCCAGCAGCTTGTCGGTAACTAATGAAAAACTGTTTTTT.

The V call is TRBV5-8, the J call TRBJ1-2, with 7 positions matching TRBD1. Germline V gene sequence: CDR1 SGHTS, CDR2 YDEGEE. V trimming: 5 bases; J trimming: 4 bases; junction bases outside the gene matches: 14. This CDR3 comprises 16 residues. The CDR3 loop is CASSSLWTGSGYGYTF. For the CDR3, the DNA is TGTGCCAGCAGTTCCCTTTGGACAGGTTCTGGCTATGGCTACACCTTC. Variable domain in full (rest from reference TRBV5-8 and TRBJ1-2): EAGVTQSPTHLIKTRGQQATLRCSPISGHTSVYWYQQALGLGLQFLLWYDEGEERNRGNFPPRFSGRQFPNYSSELNVNALELEDSALYLCASSSLWTGSGYGYTFGSGTRLTVV.

The chain uses TRBV7-6 and TRBJ2-7; 7 bases align to TRBD1. The V and J ends lost 1 base and 3 bases, in that order; junction bases with no gene match: 6. The CDR3 covers 15 residues. The V gene's germline CDR1 is SGHVS and CDR2 FNYEAQ. The CDR3: CASSLVHRDSYEQYF. For the CDR3, the DNA is TGTGCCAGCAGCTTAGTTCACCGGGACAGCTACGAGCAGTACTTC. The full variable domain, its missing parts supplied by reference TRBV7-6 and TRBJ2-7, is GAGVSQSPRYKVTKRGQDVALRCDPISGHVSLYWYRQALGQGPEFLTYFNYEAQQDKSGLPNDRFSAERPEGSISTLTIQRTEQRDSAMYRCASSLVHRDSYEQYFGPGTRLTVT.

J is TRBJ1-1 and V is TRBV29-1; tentatively, D is TRBD1 (5 bases). The CDR3 spans 16 residues. The ends were cut back, 7 bases at V and 0 bases at J, with 21 bases in the middle. CDR1 and CDR2 from the germline V gene are SQVTM and ANQGSEA. In DNA form, the CDR3 reads TGCAGCGCCGATGAGATGGAAGGGGCTATGAACACTGAAGCTTTCTTT. Translation: CSADEMEGAMNTEAFF.

The chain combines TRBV28 with TRBJ2-7, with TRBD2 as a possible D gene (5 bases). Germline CDR1 is MDHEN and CDR2 is SYDVKM. This CDR3 region has 11 residues. V shed 6 bases and J shed 7 bases, with 10 bases lying between them. The CDR3 protein is CASRGGLEQYF. CDR3 nucleotides: TGTGCCAGCAGAGGAGGATTGGAGCAGTACTTC.

The rearrangement links TRBV18 to TRBJ2-7; 10 bases agree with TRBD2. This CDR3 has 15 amino acids. Germline V lookup: CDR1 KGHSH, CDR2 LQKENI. The junction had 14 bases not matched to a gene; V was cut back by 4 bases and J by 11 bases. The chain's CDR3 is CASSQDLAGVRGEYF. The CDR3 region has the DNA TGTGCCAGCTCACAAGATCTAGCGGGGGTCCGGGGAGAGTACTTC.

The chain couples TRBV19 to TRBJ2-7, with TRBD2 matching over 11 bases. V gave up 3 bases and J gave up 12 bases; unmatched junction bases: 7. In germline, CDR1 is LNHDA, CDR2 SQIVND (reference sequence). This CDR3 region has 13 residues. The CDR3 protein is CASSIGTSGGLYF. The CDR3 DNA is TGTGCCAGTAGTATTGGGACTAGCGGAGGGTTGTACTTC.

The V gene is TRBV28, the J gene TRBJ2-7, with TRBD1 matching 8 bases. CDR3 length: 12 residues. The V gene end was trimmed by 6 bases and the J gene end by 11 bases; junction bases not matched to a gene: 9. CDR1 and CDR2 from the germline V gene are MDHEN and SYDVKM. CDR3 sequence: CASRPRQGIEYF. The CDR3 nucleotides are TGTGCCAGCAGACCACGACAGGGGATCGAGTACTTC.

CDR3 protein: CAWVSGPNTGELFF. CDR3 coding DNA: TGTGCCTGGGTTAGCGGTCCTAACACCGGGGAGCTGTTTTTT. The chain couples TRBV30 to TRBJ2-2; D may be TRBD2 (6 bases). V gave up 5 bases and J gave up 2 bases, with 12 bases separating them. The CDR3 extends over 14 amino acids. Germline lookup yields CDR1 GTSNPN and CDR2 SVGIG (reference sequence).